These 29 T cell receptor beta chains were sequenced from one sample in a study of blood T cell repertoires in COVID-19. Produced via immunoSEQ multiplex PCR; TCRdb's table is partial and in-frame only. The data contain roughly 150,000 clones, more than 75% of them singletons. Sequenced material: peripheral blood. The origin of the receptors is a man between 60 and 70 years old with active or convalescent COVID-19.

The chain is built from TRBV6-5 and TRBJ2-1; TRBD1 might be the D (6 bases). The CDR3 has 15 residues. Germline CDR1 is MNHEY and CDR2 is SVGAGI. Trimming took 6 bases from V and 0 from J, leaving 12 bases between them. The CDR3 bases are TGTGCCAGCAGACTAGACAGGAGCTCCTACAATGAGCAGTTCTTC. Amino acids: CASRLDRSSYNEQFF.

Written as DNA, the CDR3 is TGTGCCAGCAGCTTAGCGTGGCTAGCGGGAGGTAGTGATACGCAGTATTTT. Translation gives CASSLAWLAGGSDTQYF. V is TRBV7-6 and J is TRBJ2-3; 11 bases are shared with TRBD2. Trimming took 0 bases from V and 6 from J; bases not matched to a gene: 8. Germline loops: CDR1 SGHVS, CDR2 FNYEAQ. The CDR3 has 17 residues. Supplemented by reference TRBV7-6 and TRBJ2-3, the full variable domain reads GAGVSQSPRYKVTKRGQDVALRCDPISGHVSLYWYRQALGQGPEFLTYFNYEAQQDKSGLPNDRFSAERPEGSISTLTIQRTEQRDSAMYRCASSLAWLAGGSDTQYFGPGTRLTVL.

This CDR3 is CASSLSGASNDEQFF. The CDR3 DNA follows: TGTGCCAGCAGCCTGTCAGGGGCTAGTAACGATGAGCAGTTCTTC. The J gene is TRBJ2-1, the V gene TRBV3-1 (or the pseudogene TRBV3-2); D possibly corresponds to TRBD1 (6 bases). The CDR3 is made up of 15 amino acids. V was shortened by 4 bases and J by 8 bases, with 18 bases between the two germline ends. Germline V gene sequence: CDR1 LGHDT, CDR2 YNNKEL (reference sequence).

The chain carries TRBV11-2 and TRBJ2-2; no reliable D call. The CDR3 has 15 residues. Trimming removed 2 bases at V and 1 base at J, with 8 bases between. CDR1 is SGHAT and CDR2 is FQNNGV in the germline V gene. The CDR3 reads CASSLIPVNTGELFF. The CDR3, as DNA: TGTGCCAGCAGCTTAATTCCTGTGAACACCGGGGAGCTGTTTTTT.

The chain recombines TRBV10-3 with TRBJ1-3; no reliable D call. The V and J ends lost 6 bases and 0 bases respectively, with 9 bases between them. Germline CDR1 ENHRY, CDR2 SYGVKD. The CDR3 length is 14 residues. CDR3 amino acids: CAIRRHLSGNTIYF. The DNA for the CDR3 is TGTGCCATCAGGAGACACCTCTCTGGAAACACCATATATTTT.

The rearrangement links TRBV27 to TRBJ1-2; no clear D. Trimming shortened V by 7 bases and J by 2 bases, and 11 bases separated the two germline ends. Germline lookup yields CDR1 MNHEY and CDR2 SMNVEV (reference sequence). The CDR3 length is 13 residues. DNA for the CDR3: TGTGCCAGCACCACGAGAGGGAACTATGGCTACACCTTC. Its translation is CASTTRGNYGYTF.

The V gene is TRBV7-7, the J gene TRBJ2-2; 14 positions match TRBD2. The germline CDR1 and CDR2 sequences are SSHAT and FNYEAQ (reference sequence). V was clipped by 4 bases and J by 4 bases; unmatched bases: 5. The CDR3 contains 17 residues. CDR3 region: CASSSGLAGVITGELFF. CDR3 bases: TGTGCCAGCAGCTCGGGACTAGCGGGAGTTATCACCGGGGAGCTGTTTTTT.

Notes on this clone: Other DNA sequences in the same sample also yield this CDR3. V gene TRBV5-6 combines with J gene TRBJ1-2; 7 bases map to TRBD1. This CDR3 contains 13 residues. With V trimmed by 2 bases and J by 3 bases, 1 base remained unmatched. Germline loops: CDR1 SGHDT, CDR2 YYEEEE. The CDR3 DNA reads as TGTGCCAGCAGCTTAGACAGGGACTATGGCTACACCTTC. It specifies CASSLDRDYGYTF.

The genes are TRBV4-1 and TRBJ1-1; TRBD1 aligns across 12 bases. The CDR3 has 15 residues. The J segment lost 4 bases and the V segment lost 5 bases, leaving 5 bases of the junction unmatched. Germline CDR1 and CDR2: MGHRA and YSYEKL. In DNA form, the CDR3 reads TGCGCCAGCAGCAAGGGACAGGGGGCCATCACTGAAGCTTTCTTT. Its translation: CASSKGQGAITEAFF.

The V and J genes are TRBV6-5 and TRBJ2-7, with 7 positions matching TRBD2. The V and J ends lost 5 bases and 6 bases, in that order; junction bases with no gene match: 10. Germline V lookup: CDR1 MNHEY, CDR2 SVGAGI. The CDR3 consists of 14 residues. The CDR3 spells CASSSRRTSGEQYF. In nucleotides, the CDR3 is TGTGCCAGCAGTAGCCGTAGGACTAGTGGCGAGCAGTACTTC.

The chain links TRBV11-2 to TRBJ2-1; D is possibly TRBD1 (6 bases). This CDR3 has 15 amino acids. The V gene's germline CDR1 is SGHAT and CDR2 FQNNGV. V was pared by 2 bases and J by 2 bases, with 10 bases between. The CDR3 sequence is CASSLWGQAYNEQFF. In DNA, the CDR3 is TGTGCCAGCAGCTTATGGGGACAAGCCTACAATGAGCAGTTCTTC.

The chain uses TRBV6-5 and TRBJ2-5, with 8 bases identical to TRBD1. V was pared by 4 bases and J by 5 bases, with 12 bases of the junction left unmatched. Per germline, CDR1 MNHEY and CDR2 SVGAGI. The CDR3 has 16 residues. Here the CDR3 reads CASSSGQGPYSETQYF. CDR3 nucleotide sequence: TGTGCCAGCAGTTCTGGACAGGGCCCCTACTCGGAGACCCAGTACTTC.

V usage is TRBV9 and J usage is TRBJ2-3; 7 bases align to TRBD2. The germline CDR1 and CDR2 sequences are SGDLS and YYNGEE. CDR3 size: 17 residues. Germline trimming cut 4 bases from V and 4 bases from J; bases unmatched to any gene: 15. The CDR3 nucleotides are TGTGCCAGCAGCCCGAGGGGACTAAGTAGCGGTGCAGATACGCAGTATTTT. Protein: CASSPRGLSSGADTQYF.

This chain's CDR3 is CASSLHGELFF. The CDR3 nucleotides are TGTGCCAGCAGCTTACACGGGGAGCTGTTTTTT. V is TRBV13 and J is TRBJ2-2; the D is unclear. The V end was cut by 2 bases, the J end by 7 bases, with 2 bases between. CDR3 length equals 11 residues. Per germline, CDR1 PRHDT and CDR2 FYEKMQ (reference sequence).

The CDR3 DNA sequence: TGTGCCAGCAGTTTAGGGGGGACAGGGAGGAACTATGGCTACACCTTC. It yields the protein CASSLGGTGRNYGYTF. This chain uses TRBV28 with TRBJ1-2, with 9 bases lining up with TRBD1. The ends lost 2 bases at V and 2 bases at J; junction bases unmatched: 6. The CDR3 runs to 16 residues. Germline CDR1 reads MDHEN; CDR2 reads SYDVKM.

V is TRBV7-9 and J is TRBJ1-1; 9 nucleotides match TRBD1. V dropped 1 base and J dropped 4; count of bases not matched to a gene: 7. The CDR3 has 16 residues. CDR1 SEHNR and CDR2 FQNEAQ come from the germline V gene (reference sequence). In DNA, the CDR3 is TGTGCCAGCAGCTTAGACCCGGGACAGGGACCCACTGAAGCTTTCTTT. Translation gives CASSLDPGQGPTEAFF.

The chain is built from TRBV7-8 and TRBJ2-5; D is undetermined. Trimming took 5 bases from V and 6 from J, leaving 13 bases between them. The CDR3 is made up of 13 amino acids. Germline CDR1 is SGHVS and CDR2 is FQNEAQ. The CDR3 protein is CASSPRYEKTQYF. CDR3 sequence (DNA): TGTGCCAGCAGCCCCCGGTACGAAAAGACCCAGTACTTC.

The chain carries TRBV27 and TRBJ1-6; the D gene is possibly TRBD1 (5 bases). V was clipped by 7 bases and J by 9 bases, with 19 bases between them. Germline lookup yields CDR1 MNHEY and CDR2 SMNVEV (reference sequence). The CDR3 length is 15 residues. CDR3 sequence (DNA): TGTGCCAGCACCTTAGCCGGGGGGAGGCGTTCACCCCTCCACTTT. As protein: CASTLAGGRRSPLHF.

Written as DNA, the CDR3 is TGTGCCAGCAGTAATACTTGGGGAGGTACGCAGTATTTT. It specifies CASSNTWGGTQYF. The rearrangement links TRBV6-5 to TRBJ2-3; D might be TRBD2 (6 bases). The V end lost 5 bases, the J end lost 8 bases, and 14 bases lay between the germline ends. From germline, CDR1 is MNHEY and CDR2 SVGAGI. The CDR3 has 13 amino acids.

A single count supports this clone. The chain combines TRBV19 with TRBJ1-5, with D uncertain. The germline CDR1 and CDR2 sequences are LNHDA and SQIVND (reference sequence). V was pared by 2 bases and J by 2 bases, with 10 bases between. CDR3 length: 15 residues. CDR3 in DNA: TGTGCCAGTAGTATATACGGGGTTGGCAATCAGCCCCAGCATTTT. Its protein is CASSIYGVGNQPQHF.

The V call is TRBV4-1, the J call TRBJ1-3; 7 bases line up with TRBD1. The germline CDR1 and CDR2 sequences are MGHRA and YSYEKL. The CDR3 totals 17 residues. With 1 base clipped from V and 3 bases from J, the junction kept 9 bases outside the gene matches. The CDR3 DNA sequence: TGCGCCAGCAGCCAAGGAAATGGAGGGGGCTTTGGAAACACCATATATTTT. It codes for CASSQGNGGGFGNTIYF.

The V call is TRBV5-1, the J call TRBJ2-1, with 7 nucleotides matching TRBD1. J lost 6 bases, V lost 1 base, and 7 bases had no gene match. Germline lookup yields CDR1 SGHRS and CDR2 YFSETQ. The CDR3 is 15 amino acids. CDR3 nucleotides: TGCGCCAGCAGCTTGCAGACAGGGTTTGGCAATGAGCAGTTCTTC. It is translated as CASSLQTGFGNEQFF.

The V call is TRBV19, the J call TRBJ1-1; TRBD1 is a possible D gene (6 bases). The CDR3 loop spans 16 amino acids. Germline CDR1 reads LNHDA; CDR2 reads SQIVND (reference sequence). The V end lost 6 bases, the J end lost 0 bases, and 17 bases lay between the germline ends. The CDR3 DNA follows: TGTGCCAGTAGGGCGCAGGGACAAGTTTTGAACACTGAAGCTTTCTTT. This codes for CASRAQGQVLNTEAFF.

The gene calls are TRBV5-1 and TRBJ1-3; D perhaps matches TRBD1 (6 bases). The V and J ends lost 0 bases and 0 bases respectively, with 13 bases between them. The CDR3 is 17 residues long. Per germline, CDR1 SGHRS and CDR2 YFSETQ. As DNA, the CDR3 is TGCGCCAGCAGCTTGGGGGACACTTCATTCTCTGGAAACACCATATATTTT. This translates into CASSLGDTSFSGNTIYF.

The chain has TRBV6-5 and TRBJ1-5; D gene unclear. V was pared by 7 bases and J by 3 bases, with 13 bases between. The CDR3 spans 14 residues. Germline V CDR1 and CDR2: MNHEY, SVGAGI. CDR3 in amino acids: CASTSNSYNQPQHF. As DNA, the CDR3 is TGTGCCAGCACCTCCAACAGCTACAATCAGCCCCAGCATTTT.

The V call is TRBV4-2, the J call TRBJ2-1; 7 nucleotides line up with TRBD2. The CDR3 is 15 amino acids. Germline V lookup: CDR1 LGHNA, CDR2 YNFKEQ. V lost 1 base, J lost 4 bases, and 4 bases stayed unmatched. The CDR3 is CASSQGLADYNEQFF. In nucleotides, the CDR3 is TGTGCCAGCAGCCAAGGGCTAGCGGATTACAATGAGCAGTTCTTC.

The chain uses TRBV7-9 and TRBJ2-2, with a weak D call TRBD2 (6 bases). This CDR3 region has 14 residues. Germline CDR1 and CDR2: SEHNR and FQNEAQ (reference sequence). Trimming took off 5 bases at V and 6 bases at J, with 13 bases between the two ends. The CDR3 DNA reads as TGTGCCAGCAGCCCCTCCTCTAGCGCCGGGGAGCTGTTTTTT. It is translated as CASSPSSSAGELFF.

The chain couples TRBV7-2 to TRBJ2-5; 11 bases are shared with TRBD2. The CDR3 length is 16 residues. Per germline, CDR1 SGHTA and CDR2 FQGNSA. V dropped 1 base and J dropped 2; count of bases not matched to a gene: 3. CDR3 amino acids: CASSLGLAGGQETQYF. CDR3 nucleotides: TGTGCCAGCAGCTTAGGGCTAGCGGGAGGACAAGAGACCCAGTACTTC.

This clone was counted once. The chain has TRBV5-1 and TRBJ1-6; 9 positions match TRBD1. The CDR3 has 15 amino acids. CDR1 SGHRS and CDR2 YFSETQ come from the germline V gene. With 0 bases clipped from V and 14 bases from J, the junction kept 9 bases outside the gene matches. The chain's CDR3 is CASSLVGDRGSSLHF. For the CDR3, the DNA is TGCGCCAGCAGCTTGGTTGGCGACAGGGGGTCGTCCCTCCACTTT. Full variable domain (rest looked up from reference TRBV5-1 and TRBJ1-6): KAGVTQTPRYLIKTRGQQVTLSCSPISGHRSVSWYQQTPGQGLQFLFEYFSETQRNKGNFPGRFSGRQFSNSRSEMNVSTLELGDSALYLCASSLVGDRGSSLHFGNGTRLTVT.